The 22 T cell receptor beta chains reported below all come from one sample, sequenced in a study of OX40 agonist ivuxolimab in advanced cancers. Clones were sequenced by immunoSEQ multiplex PCR, and TCRdb holds only the in-frame ones, with some missing. The sample contains roughly 110,000 clones, approximately 90% of which appear only once. The sample here was CD4+ or CD8+ T cells sorted from blood, taken in a trial of the OX40 agonist ivuxolimab. The receptor source for this set is an adult with an advanced solid tumor such as melanoma, head and neck, liver or kidney cancer.

The chain uses TRBV11-2 and TRBJ2-5, with D tentatively TRBD2 (6 bases). Germline V gives CDR1 SGHAT, CDR2 FQNNGV. The CDR3 length is 17 residues. The V gene lost 5 bases and the J gene lost 0 bases, with 19 bases spanning the gap. CDR3 nucleotide sequence: TGTGCCAGCAGCCCCCAAACGGGTGGGGGGTACCAAGAGACCCAGTACTTC. Translation: CASSPQTGGGYQETQYF.

The chain couples TRBV28 to TRBJ2-7; TRBD1 or TRBD2 may be the D gene (6 bases each). Germline V gives CDR1 MDHEN, CDR2 SYDVKM. This CDR3 comprises 15 residues. V was pared by 8 bases and J by 2 bases, with 19 bases between. CDR3 residues: CASHTRWGAAYEQYF. CDR3 in DNA: TGTGCCAGCCACACCCGATGGGGGGCGGCCTACGAGCAGTACTTC.

The chain's CDR3 is CASSAGQRGNEQFF. The CDR3 nucleotides are TGTGCCAGCAGCGCAGGACAGCGGGGCAATGAGCAGTTCTTC. This chain uses TRBV7-2 with TRBJ2-1, with D maybe TRBD2 (7 bases). V was cut by 5 bases and J by 6 bases, with 14 bases left in between. The CDR3 is 14 amino acids. CDR1 SGHTA and CDR2 FQGNSA come from the germline V gene.

In nucleotides, the CDR3 is TGCAGTGTCGTCAGAAACACTGAAGCTTTCTTT. It codes for CSVVRNTEAFF. The rearrangement uses TRBV20-1 and TRBJ1-1; D unclear. This CDR3 has 11 amino acids. Trimming removed 7 bases at V and 2 bases at J, with 8 bases between. Germline V gene sequence: CDR1 DFQATT, CDR2 SNEGSKA (reference sequence).

The gene calls are TRBV28 and TRBJ1-6; D is uncertain. V lost 3 bases, J lost 7 bases, and 10 bases lay in between. The CDR3 is made up of 14 amino acids. Germline loops: CDR1 MDHEN, CDR2 SYDVKM. CDR3 residues: CASSLNNRNSPLHF. CDR3 nucleotide sequence: TGTGCCAGCAGTTTGAACAATAGAAATTCACCCCTCCACTTT.

The chain recombines TRBV15 with TRBJ2-1, with a possible D match to TRBD1 (6 bases). Germline CDR1 is LNHNV and CDR2 is YYDKDF (reference sequence). CDR3 length: 14 residues. The V gene lost 5 bases and the J gene lost 5 bases, with 13 bases spanning the gap. In nucleotides, the CDR3 is TGTGCCACCAGCGACTACGGGACACACAATGAGCAGTTCTTC. This sequence encodes CATSDYGTHNEQFF.

This chain connects TRBV30 to TRBJ2-7; TRBD1 agrees at 9 bases. Per the germline V gene, CDR1 is GTSNPN and CDR2 is SVGIG (reference sequence). With V trimmed by 7 bases and J by 0 bases, 7 bases remained unmatched. CDR3 length: 14 amino acids. The DNA of the CDR3 is TGTGCCTTGGGACAGGGTTTTTTCTCCTACGAGCAGTACTTC. It specifies CALGQGFFSYEQYF.

The chain employs TRBV9 and TRBJ1-5; D possibly corresponds to TRBD1 (6 bases). V lost 4 bases, J lost 2 bases, and 10 bases lay in between. Germline V gene sequence: CDR1 SGDLS, CDR2 YYNGEE. The CDR3 has 14 amino acids. CDR3 residues: CASSFSGGNQPQHF. In nucleotides, the CDR3 is TGTGCCAGCAGCTTCTCAGGGGGCAATCAGCCCCAGCATTTT.

This clone was counted once. The chain employs TRBV28 and TRBJ1-5, with D uncertain. The ends were cut back, 7 bases at V and 1 base at J, with 11 bases in the middle. CDR1 and CDR2 (germline): MDHEN, SYDVKM. The CDR3 runs 14 residues. The CDR3 loop is CASTLGISNQPQHF. CDR3 DNA sequence: TGTGCCAGCACCCTTGGTATAAGCAATCAGCCCCAGCATTTT.

The rearrangement links TRBV11-2 to TRBJ2-1; D is perhaps TRBD2 (5 bases). V was clipped by 4 bases and J by 0 bases, with 7 bases between them. The germline V gene encodes CDR1 SGHAT and CDR2 FQNNGV. The CDR3 loop spans 14 amino acids. The CDR3 loop is CASSSAGSYNEQFF. Here the CDR3 DNA reads TGTGCCAGCAGCTCGGCGGGCTCCTACAATGAGCAGTTCTTC. Full variable domain (outside the CDR3, taken from reference TRBV11-2 and TRBJ2-1): EAGVAQSPRYKIIEKRQSVAFWCNPISGHATLYWYQQILGQGPKLLIQFQNNGVVDDSQLPKDRFSAERLKGVDSTLKIQPAKLEDSAVYLCASSSAGSYNEQFFGPGTRLTVL.

The chain couples TRBV6-6 to TRBJ1-5; D not resolved. The CDR3 has 13 amino acids. The V gene's germline CDR1 is MNHNY and CDR2 SVGAGI (reference sequence). Trimming removed 5 bases at V and 7 bases at J, with 12 bases between. The DNA for the CDR3 is TGTGCCAGCAGTCTGGACGGCAGACAGCCCCAGCATTTT. Translating it yields CASSLDGRQPQHF.

V usage is TRBV27 and J usage is TRBJ2-7; D may match TRBD1 or TRBD2 (5 bases each). The CDR3 totals 17 residues. CDR1 and CDR2 from the germline V gene are MNHEY and SMNVEV (reference sequence). V lost 5 bases, J lost 0 bases, and 20 bases lay in between. Here the CDR3 reads CASSTKGLALSSYEQYF. Here the CDR3 DNA reads TGTGCCAGCAGTACCAAGGGGCTAGCTCTAAGCTCCTACGAGCAGTACTTC.

The chain joins TRBV6-1 to TRBJ2-2, with D maybe TRBD2 (7 bases). Germline assignment: CDR1 MNHNS and CDR2 SASEGT. With 5 bases removed from V and 4 bases from J, the gap between germline ends came to 14 bases. This CDR3 is built from 15 residues. The CDR3 DNA reads TGTGCCAGCAGTACCTTGGGGGGGCCCACCGGGGAGCTGTTTTTT. It yields the protein CASSTLGGPTGELFF.

V gene TRBV2 combines with J gene TRBJ2-1; D is perhaps TRBD2 (6 bases). The CDR3 length is 14 residues. Trimming left V 6 bases short and J 7 bases short, with 16 bases between. Germline CDR1 is SNHLY and CDR2 is FYNNEI. For the CDR3, the DNA is TGTGCCAGCAGCCCCCGGGACTTTCTAAATGAGCAGTTCTTC. Its translation: CASSPRDFLNEQFF.

The CDR3 sequence is CSVDLAGVTQYF. The CDR3 DNA reads as TGCAGCGTTGACCTAGCGGGAGTGACCCAGTACTTC. The rearrangement joins TRBV29-1 to TRBJ2-5; 10 positions agree with TRBD2. This CDR3 region has 12 residues. V was pared by 3 bases and J by 7 bases, with 2 bases of the junction left unmatched. Germline lookup yields CDR1 SQVTM and CDR2 ANQGSEA.

The chain joins TRBV7-2 to TRBJ1-5; D unclear. Trimming cost V 5 bases and J 3 bases, with 14 bases left between them. CDR3 length: 15 residues. Germline V gene data show CDR1 as SGHTA and CDR2 as FQGNSA. The CDR3 nucleotides read TGTGCCAGCAGCCTCGCAGGTATAGACAATCAGCCCCAGCATTTT. Amino acids: CASSLAGIDNQPQHF.

The V and J genes are TRBV11-3 and TRBJ2-7; 8 bases are a match to TRBD2. CDR3 length: 16 residues. The germline V gene has CDR1 SGHNT and CDR2 YENEEA. V lost 1 base and J lost 7; bases outside the gene matches: 12. CDR3 coding DNA: TGTGCCAGCAGCTTAGGACCCCCGGGGGGGGCATGGGAGCAGTACTTC. This sequence encodes CASSLGPPGGAWEQYF.

V gene TRBV15 combines with J gene TRBJ1-2; the D is unclear. Germline CDR1 and CDR2: LNHNV and YYDKDF (reference sequence). V gave up 0 bases and J gave up 2 bases, with 7 bases separating them. The CDR3 loop spans 14 amino acids. CDR3 coding DNA: TGTGCCACCAGCAGAGATACAGAGAACTATGGCTACACCTTC. This codes for CATSRDTENYGYTF.

The rearrangement uses TRBV27 and TRBJ2-5, with D uncertain. CDR1 is MNHEY, CDR2 SMNVEV, per germline (reference sequence). The CDR3 loop spans 15 amino acids. V gave up 6 bases and J gave up 4 bases, with 18 bases separating them. The DNA of the CDR3 is TGTGCCAGCAGGCCTCCCGGTTTGGAGCCAGAGACCCAGTACTTC. Protein: CASRPPGLEPETQYF.

The chain couples TRBV5-1 to TRBJ2-7; no reliable D call. The CDR3 sequence is 12 residues long. With 0 bases removed from V and 4 bases from J, the gap between germline ends came to 5 bases. Germline V CDR1 and CDR2: SGHRS, YFSETQ. In nucleotides, the CDR3 is TGCGCCAGCAGCTTGGAAGAGTACGAGCAGTACTTC. Protein sequence: CASSLEEYEQYF.

The V call is TRBV27, the J call TRBJ1-4; D may be TRBD1 (6 bases). The V gene lost 3 bases and the J gene lost 2 bases, with 7 bases spanning the gap. The CDR3 sequence is 14 residues long. CDR1 is MNHEY and CDR2 is SMNVEV in the germline V gene (reference sequence). The CDR3 sequence: CASSFRGTNEKLFF. The CDR3, as DNA: TGTGCCAGCAGTTTCAGGGGCACTAATGAAAAACTGTTTTTT.

The V and J genes are TRBV7-9 and TRBJ2-5; tentatively, D is TRBD1 (6 bases). Germline CDR1 is SEHNR and CDR2 is FQNEAQ (reference sequence). CDR3 size: 18 residues. Trimming took off 0 bases at V and 1 base at J, with 18 bases between the two ends. In DNA form, the CDR3 reads TGTGCCAGCAGCTTAGCCCGCGGTGAGGGGGTTTCCCAAGAGACCCAGTACTTC. It yields the protein CASSLARGEGVSQETQYF. Complete variable domain (other parts from reference TRBV7-9 and TRBJ2-5): DTGVSQNPRHKITKRGQNVTFRCDPISEHNRLYWYRQTLGQGPEFLTYFQNEAQLEKSRLLSDRFSAERPKGSFSTLEIQRTEQGDSAMYLCASSLARGEGVSQETQYFGPGTRLLVL.